Listed here are 9 T cell receptor beta chains from one sample, sequenced in a study of human T cells and chemical hapten exposure. TCRdb reprocessed the RACE reads via MiXCR and lists one record per CDR3 protein. Of some 380,000 distinct CDR3 sequences in the sample, around 4.8% were seen once. Time point indicated: patch test 1, 2 weeks after DPC sensitization. This sample's treatment: therapeutic diphenylcyclopropenone sensitization with weekly scalp DPC. This specimen was whole blood, taken in connection with sensitization to the hapten diphenylcyclopropenone (DPC). The origin of the receptors is a woman in her fifties or sixties with alopecia areata. Some clones in this sample may be carry-over from other donors' samples.

This clonotype was found many times. The J gene is TRBJ2-6, the V gene TRBV12-3 or TRBV12-4; possible D gene TRBD1, 6 bases. CDR3 length: 17 amino acids. Trimming shortened V by 5 bases and J by 0 bases, and 14 bases separated the two germline ends. The CDR3 nucleotides read TGTGCCAGCAGTCCGCGACAGGCCCACTCTGGGGCCAACGTCCTGACTTTC. Translated: CASSPRQAHSGANVLTF.

Many counts were recorded for this clonotype. The genes are TRBV20-1 and TRBJ2-7; 8 bases are a match to TRBD2. With 6 bases clipped from V and 2 bases from J, the junction kept 6 bases outside the gene matches. Per the germline V gene, CDR1 is DFQATT and CDR2 is SNEGSKA (reference sequence). The CDR3 consists of 13 residues. The CDR3 coding sequence is TGCAGTGCCGCGGGACTAGGAGCCTACGAGCAGTACTTC. As protein: CSAAGLGAYEQYF.

This clonotype was recorded at least ten times. The chain is built from TRBV5-6 and TRBJ1-2, with 10 bases identical to TRBD1. This CDR3 comprises 16 residues. Germline CDR1 is SGHDT and CDR2 is YYEEEE. After removal of 0 bases from V and 8 bases from J, the junction contained 10 bases not matched to a gene. The CDR3 DNA is TGTGCCAGCAGCTTGGGGGCCGGGACAGGGGTGGAAGGCTACACCTTC. This sequence encodes CASSLGAGTGVEGYTF.

This clonotype appeared many times. This chain links TRBV5-6 with TRBJ1-5; 9 nucleotides line up with TRBD1. The germline V gene encodes CDR1 SGHDT and CDR2 YYEEEE. The CDR3 totals 15 residues. J gave up 1 base and V 5 bases, and 4 bases lay outside the gene matches. In DNA form, the CDR3 reads TGTGCCAGCAGTTCCGGGACAGGGAGCAATCAGCCCCAGCATTTT. As protein: CASSSGTGSNQPQHF. The whole variable domain, filled in from reference TRBV5-6 and TRBJ1-5, reads DAGVTQSPTHLIKTRGQQVTLRCSPKSGHDTVSWYQQALGQGPQFIFQYYEEEERQRGNFPDRFSGHQFPNYSSELNVNALLLGDSALYLCASSSGTGSNQPQHFGDGTRLSIL.

In this sample, this clonotype turned up a few times. V usage is TRBV20-1 and J usage is TRBJ2-7, with D perhaps TRBD2 (6 bases). There are 14 residues in the CDR3. V dropped 0 bases and J dropped 2 bases, with 11 bases sitting between them. Per the germline V gene, CDR1 is DFQATT and CDR2 is SNEGSKA (reference sequence). CDR3 sequence reads: CSARDREKAYEQYF. The CDR3 DNA sequence: TGCAGTGCTAGAGATCGGGAGAAAGCCTACGAGCAGTACTTC.

This clonotype was recorded many times. V is TRBV7-9 and J is TRBJ1-2; 8 bases are a match to TRBD1. J lost 4 bases, V lost 4 bases, and 2 bases had no gene match. CDR3 length: 13 residues. Per germline, CDR1 SEHNR and CDR2 FQNEAQ (reference sequence). For the CDR3, the DNA is TGTGCCAGCAGCTCCACAGGGGGCTATGGCTACACCTTC. Translating it yields CASSSTGGYGYTF. Based on the CDR3 plus reference TRBV7-9 and TRBJ1-2, the full variable domain is DTGVSQNPRHKITKRGQNVTFRCDPISEHNRLYWYRQTLGQGPEFLTYFQNEAQLEKSRLLSDRFSAERPKGSFSTLEIQRTEQGDSAMYLCASSSTGGYGYTFGSGTRLTVV.

This clonotype was picked up many times. The chain joins TRBV12-3 or TRBV12-4 to TRBJ2-3; 10 bases agree with TRBD2. Losses at the gene ends were 5 bases for V and 4 bases for J; bases not matched to a gene: 6. This CDR3 has 15 amino acids. CDR3 nucleotide sequence: TGTGCCAGCAGTCGAGTAGCGGGGGGAGCAGATACGCAGTATTTT. It encodes CASSRVAGGADTQYF.

The gene calls are TRBV7-2 and TRBJ2-5, with D possibly matching TRBD2 (5 bases). Germline lookup yields CDR1 SGHTA and CDR2 FQGNSA. The CDR3 loop spans 15 amino acids. Trimming shortened V by 2 bases and J by 3 bases, and 13 bases separated the two germline ends. The CDR3 reads CASSLTATNKETQYF. CDR3 DNA sequence: TGTGCCAGCAGCTTAACCGCGACTAATAAAGAGACCCAGTACTTC.

This clonotype was counted only a few times. The chain employs TRBV4-1 and TRBJ1-1; D unclear. V lost 3 bases and J lost 3, with 14 bases in between. CDR1 and CDR2 (germline): MGHRA, YSYEKL. The length of the CDR3 is 15 residues. CDR3 sequence: CASSQRSGSDTEAFF. The CDR3 DNA reads as TGCGCCAGCAGCCAGCGTTCGGGGTCCGACACTGAAGCTTTCTTT.